A selection of T cell receptor beta chains follows, all from one sample in a study of CD8 T cells in Susac syndrome. TCRdb used MiXCR to reprocess the immunoSEQ multiplex PCR reads, holding one entry per CDR3 protein. The data contain about 120,000 distinct CDR3 sequences, around 90% of them seen just once; the ten biggest clones take up more than 0.13%. Sequencing was carried out using CD4+ T cells from PBMCs. Source of these receptors: a human donor in good health. CDR3s include the opening cysteine and the closing phenylalanine or tryptophan. D genes are given only for firm matches. Where a row states a size, it is once, few, many or the class of an expanded clone; other rows omit it.

once,TRBV5-6,TRBJ2-3,TRBD2,TGTGCCAGCAGCCCTAGCGGAATCACAGATACGCAGTATTTT,CASSPSGITDTQYF
few,TRBV18,TRBJ2-5,.,TGTGCCAGCTCAGAGCAAGAGACCCAGTACTTC,CASSEQETQYF
.,TRBV29-1,TRBJ2-3,.,TGCAGCGTTGCAGGGGGGTCTCGCACAGATACGCAGTATTTT,CSVAGGSRTDTQYF
.,TRBV7-2,TRBJ1-4,TRBD1,TGTGCCAGCAGACAGGACAGGGGAGGGGAAAAACTGTTTTTT,CASRQDRGGEKLFF
.,TRBV7-2,TRBJ2-7,.,TGTGCCAGCAGCTTAGTTTCAGGCCAGGATCGAGCGTACGAGCAGTACTTC,CASSLVSGQDRAYEQYF
.,TRBV18,TRBJ1-1,.,TGTGCCAGCTCCCCCCGGACGCTTATCACTGAAGCTTTCTTT,CASSPRTLITEAFF
.,TRBV20-1,TRBJ2-7,.,TGCAGTGCTAGAGGTGACGGCGCCTACGAGCAGTACTTC,CSARGDGAYEQYF
.,TRBV7-9,TRBJ1-4,TRBD1,TGTGCCGGAGCTGGGACAGCCTATAATGAAAAACTGTTTTTT,CAGAGTAYNEKLFF
.,TRBV20-1,TRBJ2-5,TRBD1,TGCAGTGCTGCAACGACAGGGATGTACCAAGAGACCCAGTACTTC,CSAATTGMYQETQYF
.,TRBV6-6,TRBJ1-6,TRBD1,TGTGCCAGCAGCACCGGGACAGAAATGAATTCACCCCTCCACTTT,CASSTGTEMNSPLHF
.,TRBV3-1,TRBJ2-2,.,TGTGCCAGCAGCCAAGGTCCACAGAACACCGGGGAGCTGTTTTTT,CASSQGPQNTGELFF
.,TRBV7-9,TRBJ2-5,TRBD2,TGTGCCAGCAGCTCGAGGACTAGGAGGGAGACCCAGTACTTC,CASSSRTRRETQYF
.,TRBV12-3/TRBV12-4,TRBJ2-1,.,TGTGCCAGCAGTTTACGAACAGTCGGCAATGAGCAGTTCTTC,CASSLRTVGNEQFF
.,TRBV7-2,TRBJ2-7,TRBD2,TGTGCCAGCATGCTAGCGGGAGCAGTTATTTACGAGCAGTACTTC,CASMLAGAVIYEQYF
.,TRBV2,TRBJ1-6,.,TGTGCCAGCAGTGAAGCGTCAGGAGGAAATTCACCCCTCCACTTT,CASSEASGGNSPLHF
.,TRBV19,TRBJ2-7,.,TGTGCCAGTAGTATGGGACTCCGCTACGAGCAGTACTTC,CASSMGLRYEQYF
.,TRBV7-3,TRBJ1-1,.,TGTGCCAGCAGCCAGGTGGGCAGAATGAACACTGAAGCTTTCTTT,CASSQVGRMNTEAFF
.,TRBV29-1,TRBJ2-5,.,TGCAGCGTTGATAAGCAGGTTGGGGGCGGGGAGACCCAGTACTTC,CSVDKQVGGGETQYF
once,TRBV5-1,TRBJ2-7,TRBD2,TGCGCCAGCAGCGCGGGAGCGGGCATGATTCCGAGCTCCTACGAGCAGTACTTC,CASSAGAGMIPSSYEQYF
.,TRBV25-1,TRBJ2-7,.,TGTGCCAGCACCTCAGGGTTCGGGGAGCAGTACTTC,CASTSGFGEQYF
few,TRBV5-1,TRBJ2-5,.,TGCGCCAGCAGCTTGGCCAAGGCAGGGGTTCGGGTAAGAGAGACCCAGTACTTC,CASSLAKAGVRVRETQYF
.,TRBV7-2,TRBJ2-1,.,TGTGCCAGCAGCTTAATAGACCGCTCCGGTGAGCAGTTCTTC,CASSLIDRSGEQFF
.,TRBV20-1,TRBJ1-4,.,TGCAGTGCTAGTCCGGGGTTCTCGGGTGAAAAACTGTTTTTT,CSASPGFSGEKLFF
.,TRBV14,TRBJ2-1,.,TGTGCCAGCAGCCAAGTAGCGCCTTACAATGAGCAGTTCTTC,CASSQVAPYNEQFF
.,TRBV4-3,TRBJ1-1,.,TGCGCCAGCAGCCAGATAGGGACTCTTGGTACTGAAGCTTTCTTT,CASSQIGTLGTEAFF
.,TRBV7-9,TRBJ1-5,TRBD1,TGTGCCAGCAGCGGACAGGGGGCATATAATCAGCCCCAGCATTTT,CASSGQGAYNQPQHF
.,TRBV3-1,TRBJ2-1,.,TGTGCCAGCATCCGGAGGGCAGGAGAAAACAATGAGCAGTTCTTC,CASIRRAGENNEQFF
.,TRBV5-1,TRBJ1-1,.,TGCGCCAGCAGGTATTCCACGGAGCTTCTCGAAGCTTTCTTT,CASRYSTELLEAFF
.,TRBV28,TRBJ2-1,.,TGTGCCAGCAGGCAGCAACCCTCCTACAATGAGCAGTTCTTC,CASRQQPSYNEQFF
.,TRBV5-1,TRBJ1-1,.,TGCGCCAGCAGCCGGGGGGGGGAGACTGAAGCTTTCTTT,CASSRGGETEAFF
.,TRBV25-1,TRBJ2-3,.,TGTGCCAGCAGTCCAACAGGGTTAGATACGCAGTATTTT,CASSPTGLDTQYF
.,TRBV14,TRBJ1-2,TRBD1,TGTGCCAGCAGCCAAGGAATACAGGGGAGAAATGGCTACACCTTC,CASSQGIQGRNGYTF
.,TRBV27,TRBJ1-2,.,TGTGCCAGCAGTTTCAGAGGGGACTCACACTATGGCTACACCTTC,CASSFRGDSHYGYTF
.,TRBV20-1,TRBJ2-7,TRBD1,TGCAGTGCTACGAATTACGGGACAGGGAACTACGAGCAGTACTTC,CSATNYGTGNYEQYF
.,TRBV20-1,TRBJ1-2,.,TGCAGTGCTAGAGATGAGATCTATGGCTACACCTTC,CSARDEIYGYTF
.,TRBV7-2,TRBJ2-1,.,TGTGCCAGCAGCCCACTAGGGGGGACTACCTACAATGAGCAGTTCTTC,CASSPLGGTTYNEQFF
.,TRBV19,TRBJ1-2,.,TGTGCCGCCGAACAGGGCTATGGCTACACCTTC,CAAEQGYGYTF
.,TRBV20-1,TRBJ2-7,.,TGCAGTGCTAGAGCCCCTCGAGGGAATGGAGACGAGCAGTACTTC,CSARAPRGNGDEQYF
.,TRBV11-1,TRBJ2-3,.,TGTGCCAGTAAGGGTTCAACAGATACGCAGTATTTT,CASKGSTDTQYF
.,TRBV6-5,TRBJ2-7,.,TGTGCCAGCAGTTACAGGGGGGGGTACGAGCAGTACTTC,CASSYRGGYEQYF
.,TRBV20-1,TRBJ1-4,TRBD1,TGCAGTGCTAGGCAAGGGGGCGGTGAAAAACTGTTTTTT,CSARQGGGEKLFF
.,TRBV4-3,TRBJ2-7,TRBD2,TGCGCCAGCAGCCAAGTAGCGGGAGGGTCCTCCTACGAGCAGTACTTC,CASSQVAGGSSYEQYF
.,TRBV29-1,TRBJ2-1,TRBD2,TGCAGCGTTGAAAGGCTAGCGGGAGGAGGGGAGCAGTTCTTC,CSVERLAGGGEQFF
.,TRBV5-1,TRBJ1-1,TRBD1,TGCGCCAGCAGCTTGGCGTCAGGGGGGGGGAACACTGAAGCTTTCTTT,CASSLASGGGNTEAFF
.,TRBV14,TRBJ2-7,TRBD2,TGTGCCAGCAGCCAAGTCGGGGCGGGAGGGCCTCGGTACGAGCAGTACTTC,CASSQVGAGGPRYEQYF
.,TRBV5-6,TRBJ1-1,.,TGTGCCAGCAGCTTCGCGTCAGGGTTGGCTTTCTTT,CASSFASGLAFF
.,TRBV28,TRBJ2-7,.,TGTGCCAGCCAGACGGACACTGTAACCTACGAGCAGTACTTC,CASQTDTVTYEQYF
once,TRBV7-3,TRBJ2-1,.,TGTGCCAGCAGCCGCGAGAACCGGGTTGATGAGCAGTTCTTC,CASSRENRVDEQFF
.,TRBV10-3,TRBJ2-7,TRBD2,TGTGCCATCAGTGACCCTATAGCGGGCAATCCCTACGAGCAGTACTTC,CAISDPIAGNPYEQYF